This T cell receptor (beta chain) was retrieved from a study of blood T cell repertoires in COVID-19. Profiled with immunoSEQ multiplex PCR; TCRdb holds only in-frame clones, not every one. The sample gives more than 6,500 clones, approximately 90% of which show up once; roughly 17% is in the top ten. This CDR3 is built from 15 residues. V dropped 1 base and J dropped 2 bases, with 12 bases sitting between them. Germline loops: CDR1 SGHNT, CDR2 YYREEE (reference sequence). This rearrangement joins TRBV5-4 to TRBJ2-5; D gene uncertain. This TCR derives from a human donor in a cohort sampled during active COVID-19. Sequencing input: peripheral blood. The DNA of the CDR3 is TGTGCCAGCAGCTTGCTAAAGTCCTATCAAGAGACCCAGTACTTC. It translates to CASSLLKSYQETQYF.